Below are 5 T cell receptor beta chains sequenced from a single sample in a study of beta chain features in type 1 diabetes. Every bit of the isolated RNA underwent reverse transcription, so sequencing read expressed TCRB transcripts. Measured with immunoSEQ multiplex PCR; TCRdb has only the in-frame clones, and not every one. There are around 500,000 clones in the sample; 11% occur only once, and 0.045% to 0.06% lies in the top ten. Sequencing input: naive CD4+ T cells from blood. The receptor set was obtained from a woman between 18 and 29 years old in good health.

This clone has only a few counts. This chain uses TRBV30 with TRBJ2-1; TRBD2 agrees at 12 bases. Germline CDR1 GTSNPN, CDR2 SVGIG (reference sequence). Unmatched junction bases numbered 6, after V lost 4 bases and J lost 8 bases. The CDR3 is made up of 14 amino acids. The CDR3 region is CAWKSGLAGYEQFF. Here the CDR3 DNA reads TGTGCCTGGAAATCCGGACTAGCGGGATATGAGCAGTTCTTC.

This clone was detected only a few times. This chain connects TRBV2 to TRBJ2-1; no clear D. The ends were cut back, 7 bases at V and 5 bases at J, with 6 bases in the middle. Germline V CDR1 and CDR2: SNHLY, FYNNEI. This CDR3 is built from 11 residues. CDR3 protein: CASTVHNEQFF. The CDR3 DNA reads TGTGCCAGCACTGTCCACAATGAGCAGTTCTTC.

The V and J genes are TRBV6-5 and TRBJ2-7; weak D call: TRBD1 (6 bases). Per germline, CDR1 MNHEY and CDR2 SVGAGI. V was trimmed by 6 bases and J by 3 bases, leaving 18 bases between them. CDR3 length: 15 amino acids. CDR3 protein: CASRPKGLQGYEQYF. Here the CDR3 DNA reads TGTGCCAGCAGGCCAAAGGGTTTACAGGGCTACGAGCAGTACTTC.

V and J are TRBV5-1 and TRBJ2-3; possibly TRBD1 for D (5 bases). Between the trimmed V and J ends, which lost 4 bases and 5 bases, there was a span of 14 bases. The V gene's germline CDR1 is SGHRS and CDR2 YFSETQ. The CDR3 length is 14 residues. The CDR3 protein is CASSPGLRRDTQYF. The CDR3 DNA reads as TGCGCCAGCAGCCCAGGGCTCCGACGAGATACGCAGTATTTT.

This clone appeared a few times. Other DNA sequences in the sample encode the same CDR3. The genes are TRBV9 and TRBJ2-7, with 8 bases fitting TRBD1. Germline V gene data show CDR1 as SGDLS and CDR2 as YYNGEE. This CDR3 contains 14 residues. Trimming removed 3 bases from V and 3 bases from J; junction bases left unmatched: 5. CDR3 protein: CASSAGQGNYEQYF. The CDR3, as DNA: TGTGCCAGCAGCGCAGGACAGGGTAACTACGAGCAGTACTTC.